These 20 T cell receptor beta chains originate from one sample sequenced in a study of technical replicates of blood from several donors. Generated by immunoSEQ multiplex PCR, the TCRdb table keeps only in-frame clones and is missing some. The sample lists approximately 65,000 clones, approximately 86% seen once, with over 4% in the top ten. What was sequenced was PBMCs. These receptors all come from a human donor in good health. Some clones in this sample may be carry-over from other donors' samples.

CDR3 nucleotides: TGCGCCAGCAGCCAAGCTCTTGCGGGAGGTGTCGAGCAGTACTTC. Residues: CASSQALAGGVEQYF. The chain is built from TRBV4-1 and TRBJ2-7; 8 nucleotides agree with TRBD2. Germline values: CDR1 MGHRA, CDR2 YSYEKL. Trimming at V came to 1 base and at J to 6 bases, leaving 8 bases not matched to a gene. The CDR3 sequence is 15 residues long.

This clone was counted a few times. This chain connects TRBV5-1 to TRBJ2-5; 14 bases are shared with TRBD2. V shed 3 bases and J 5 bases; nucleotides not matched to a gene: 6. Germline V gene sequence: CDR1 SGHRS, CDR2 YFSETQ. The CDR3 has 16 residues. The CDR3 DNA sequence: TGCGCCAGCAGCTCAGCCGGGACTAGCGGGAGTGAGACCCAGTACTTC. Translating gives CASSSAGTSGSETQYF.

The V and J genes are TRBV9 and TRBJ1-6; D gene unclear. V was trimmed by 3 bases and J by 7 bases, leaving 14 bases between them. This CDR3 is built from 15 residues. CDR1 is SGDLS and CDR2 is YYNGEE in the germline V gene. The CDR3 loop is CASSEPPGGNSPLHF. The CDR3 region has the DNA TGTGCCAGCAGCGAGCCCCCCGGAGGGAATTCACCCCTCCACTTT.

This clone has only one observation. This rearrangement joins TRBV20-1 to TRBJ1-1; D might be TRBD1 (6 bases). Germline V gene lookup returns CDR1 DFQATT and CDR2 SNEGSKA (reference sequence). The CDR3 totals 11 residues. V was cut by 3 bases and J by 7 bases, with 9 bases left in between. The CDR3 loop is CSARDRLEAFF. The CDR3, as DNA: TGCAGTGCTAGGGACAGACTTGAAGCTTTCTTT.

The chain uses TRBV4-1 and TRBJ2-1; TRBD2 matches at 9 bases. CDR3 size: 15 residues. After removal of 1 base from V and 7 bases from J, the junction contained 5 bases not matched to a gene. The germline V gene encodes CDR1 MGHRA and CDR2 YSYEKL. The CDR3 bases are TGCGCCAGCAGCCAAGGGCGGGGGGGCGTAAATGAGCAGTTCTTC. As protein: CASSQGRGGVNEQFF.

Only one count was recorded for this clone. The J gene is TRBJ2-7, the V gene TRBV27; possibly TRBD1 for D (6 bases). V was pared by 1 base and J by 5 bases, with 12 bases between. CDR1 and CDR2 from the germline V gene are MNHEY and SMNVEV (reference sequence). The CDR3 has 14 amino acids. This CDR3 is CASSLLGRGHEQYF. The CDR3 nucleotides are TGTGCCAGCAGTTTATTGGGCAGGGGACACGAGCAGTACTTC.

The rearrangement uses TRBV7-8 and TRBJ2-5, with D perhaps matching TRBD1 (7 bases). This CDR3 region has 15 residues. Germline CDR1 SGHVS, CDR2 FQNEAQ. V was pared by 6 bases and J by 3 bases, with 17 bases between. The chain's CDR3 is CASRVRQGGEETQYF. CDR3 nucleotides: TGTGCCAGCAGGGTCCGGCAGGGGGGTGAAGAGACCCAGTACTTC.

V is TRBV5-1 and J is TRBJ2-1, with 12 bases aligning to TRBD2. The V segment lost 5 bases and the J segment 10 bases; nucleotides outside the gene matches: 7. The CDR3 loop spans 14 amino acids. Germline assignment: CDR1 SGHRS and CDR2 YFSETQ. CDR3 residues: CASSRLAGDREQFF. The CDR3 region has the DNA TGCGCCAGCAGTCGACTAGCGGGAGATAGGGAGCAGTTCTTC.

The V call is TRBV19, the J call TRBJ2-1; 8 bases are shared with TRBD2. After removal of 4 bases from V and 6 bases from J, the junction contained 8 bases not matched to a gene. Germline V CDR1 and CDR2: LNHDA, SQIVND (reference sequence). The CDR3 runs 15 residues. As DNA, the CDR3 is TGTGCCAGTAGTACTAGGTCGGGGGGGAGCAATGAGCAGTTCTTC. It specifies CASSTRSGGSNEQFF.

This clone was counted a few times. The chain recombines TRBV2 with TRBJ2-2; tentative D call: TRBD1 (5 bases). CDR1 and CDR2 from the germline V gene are SNHLY and FYNNEI. Trimming cost V 7 bases and J 6 bases, with 21 bases left between them. The CDR3 length is 16 residues. The CDR3: CASIRGRGRLAGELFF. The CDR3 DNA follows: TGTGCCAGCATTAGAGGAAGGGGCCGGTTGGCCGGGGAGCTGTTTTTT. Full variable domain (missing parts from reference TRBV2 and TRBJ2-2): EPEVTQTPSHQVTQMGQEVILRCVPISNHLYFYWYRQILGQKVEFLVSFYNNEISEKSEIFDDQFSVERPDGSNFTLKIRSTKLEDSAMYFCASIRGRGRLAGELFFGEGSRLTVL.

Here the CDR3 reads CASSVGVGSEQFF. DNA for the CDR3: TGTGCCAGCAGCGTAGGAGTGGGCTCAGAGCAGTTCTTC. The V call is TRBV9, the J call TRBJ2-1, with D unclear. This CDR3 region has 13 residues. Germline loops: CDR1 SGDLS, CDR2 YYNGEE. V was cut by 0 bases and J by 10 bases, with 11 bases left in between. Full variable domain (missing parts from reference TRBV9 and TRBJ2-1): DSGVTQTPKHLITATGQRVTLRCSPRSGDLSVYWYQQSLDQGLQFLIQYYNGEERAKGNILERFSAQQFPDLHSELNLSSLELGDSALYFCASSVGVGSEQFFGPGTRLTVL.

The chain employs TRBV13 and TRBJ1-6, with D unclear. This CDR3 region has 16 residues. Germline-derived CDR1 and CDR2 are PRHDT and FYEKMQ (reference sequence). The V and J ends lost 3 bases and 0 bases respectively, with 9 bases between them. The CDR3 loop reads CASSFALSSYNSPLHF. The CDR3 DNA reads TGTGCCAGCAGCTTTGCTCTGAGCTCCTATAATTCACCCCTCCACTTT.

This chain uses TRBV7-2 with TRBJ2-7; 7 bases line up with TRBD2. The germline V gene has CDR1 SGHTA and CDR2 FQGNSA. The CDR3 is 16 residues long. V lost 1 base, J lost 0 bases, and 6 bases stayed unmatched. The CDR3 loop reads CASSLGRLASSYEQYF. CDR3 coding DNA: TGTGCCAGCAGCTTAGGCCGACTAGCAAGCTCCTACGAGCAGTACTTC.

To note about this clone: At one of its ends the junction is not consistent with the germline gene, which may arise from a read error. The chain carries TRBV6-4 and TRBJ1-5; 8 nucleotides match TRBD1. CDR3 length equals 14 residues. Germline CDR1 reads MRHNA; CDR2 reads SNTAGT. CDR3 sequence reads: CASSPGQGKQPQHF. In DNA, the CDR3 is TGTGCCAGCAGTCCCGGACAGGGCAAACAGCCCCAGCATTTT.

The chain is built from TRBV10-2 and TRBJ2-7; the D gene is possibly TRBD1 (6 bases). The CDR3 consists of 14 residues. The germline gives CDR1 WSHSY, CDR2 SAAADI. With 6 bases removed from V and 4 bases from J, the gap between germline ends came to 16 bases. CDR3 protein: CASRDLSGAYEQYF. The CDR3 region has the DNA TGCGCCAGCAGGGATTTATCAGGGGCTTACGAGCAGTACTTC.

The chain joins TRBV5-4 to TRBJ2-6, with D perhaps matching TRBD1 (6 bases). The germline gives CDR1 SGHNT, CDR2 YYREEE (reference sequence). V was shortened by 4 bases and J by 3 bases, with 11 bases between the two germline ends. This CDR3 is 15 amino acids long. The CDR3 nucleotides are TGTGCCAGCAGCACGAACAGGGTTGGGGCCAACGTCCTGACTTTC. Protein product: CASSTNRVGANVLTF. The full variable domain, completed using reference TRBV5-4 and TRBJ2-6, is ETGVTQSPTHLIKTRGQQVTLRCSSQSGHNTVSWYQQALGQGPQFIFQYYREEENGRGNFPPRFSGLQFPNYSSELNVNALELDDSALYLCASSTNRVGANVLTFGAGSRLTVL.

The chain recombines TRBV6-1 with TRBJ2-7, with TRBD1 identical over 10 bases. The CDR3 is made up of 15 amino acids. The germline CDR1 and CDR2 sequences are MNHNS and SASEGT. V trimming: 6 bases; J trimming: 1 base; junction bases outside the gene matches: 6. The CDR3 loop reads CASSGGQGPSYEQYF. The CDR3 region has the DNA TGTGCCAGCAGCGGGGGACAGGGGCCGTCCTACGAGCAGTACTTC.

The chain employs TRBV11-2 and TRBJ2-7; the match to TRBD1 covers 8 bases. The V gene end was trimmed by 7 bases and the J gene end by 1 base; junction bases not matched to a gene: 6. The V gene's germline CDR1 is SGHAT and CDR2 FQNNGV. The CDR3 is made up of 14 amino acids. CDR3 sequence (DNA): TGTGCCAGCACCAGACAGGGGAATTCCTACGAGCAGTACTTC. Translating gives CASTRQGNSYEQYF.

This clone was seen a single time. The V and J genes are TRBV9 and TRBJ2-7, with 9 bases that match TRBD1. The CDR3 consists of 15 residues. Germline-derived CDR1 and CDR2 are SGDLS and YYNGEE. The junction had 7 bases not matched to a gene; V was cut back by 0 bases and J by 6 bases. The CDR3 DNA is TGTGCCAGCAGCGTAGATTTCGGGACAGGGCTCGAGCAGTACTTC. Translated, it gives CASSVDFGTGLEQYF.

The chain has TRBV4-1 and TRBJ2-5; TRBD2 matches 12 bases. Germline V lookup: CDR1 MGHRA, CDR2 YSYEKL. J lost 1 base, V lost 4 bases, and 7 bases had no gene match. The CDR3 covers 17 residues. CDR3 nucleotides: TGCGCCAGCAGCCGCGGGCTAGCGGGGGGGGGCCAAGAGACCCAGTACTTC. This codes for CASSRGLAGGGQETQYF.